This TCR beta chain was captured by sequencing in a study of T cells after posttransplantation cyclophosphamide (TCRdb year 2016). Broadly, across the study: T cell repertoire reconstitution was tracked by TRB sequencing after myeloablative bone marrow transplantation in which posttransplantation cyclophosphamide was used as GVHD prophylaxis. Antigen receptor sequencing covered samples from a few dozen PTCy-treated patients and about 17 of their related bone marrow donors. Blood from all 34 PTCy patients who had 1-year posttransplant specimens underwent TRB sequencing. In 3 patients, TRB sequencing was also performed on up to about 3 more blood samples taken 2 to 5.2 years after transplant, and in several patients, pretransplant blood was also TRB-sequenced. Because TRA and TRB clonality correlated tightly in under 10 samples, later TCR analyses were limited to TRB. Public TRB sequences were queried against a database of over 3,600 sequences associated with responses to pathogens, tumor antigens, self-antigens and alloantigens. What the research found in general, with its limitations: Donor-recipient similarity was low at 1-2 months but increased during the first year, and donor CD8+ memory clones often dominated later blood repertoires. Across fewer than 55 patients, TRB clonality was highly associated with recipient CMV seropositivity and CMV reactivation, and PTCy diversity was similar to diversity in CNI/methotrexate controls. The TRB repertoires of T cells infiltrating skin or GI tract showed only limited overlap with the TRB repertoires of T cells in blood.

TRB sequencing used genomic DNA with the immunoSEQ assay at survey resolution or the hsTCRB kit. In the authors' own workflow: The immunoSEQ software was used for initial read processing, and the LymphoSeq R package was used for repertoire analyses. Clonality was computed as 1 minus normalized Shannon entropy, and a Gini coefficient was also calculated for each TRB dataset. To infer phenotypes in unsorted samples, TRB sequences from sorted subsets of the recipient or donor were mapped onto unsorted samples from the same recipient. Entries here come from immuneACCESS through TCRdb and include only in-frame sequences with V and J called. Some clones fail to appear in such tables; in the studies checked, an unresolved V gene covers under half of the shortfall, and the cause of the remainder is unknown. The D gene and trimming were derived from the DNA, and the V and J assignments and clone size from that table. The table for this sample lists some 12,000 clones; roughly 95% of them were counted only once. The biggest ten clones account for 0.25% to 0.35% of the sample.

Points on this clone: Its antigen specificity is not known. Base qualities were left out, and no much larger clone turns up one base away.

Related bone marrow donors provided peripheral blood samples on the day of marrow donation. Viable CD3+CD4+ or CD3+CD8+ cells that were CCR7+CD45RA+CD45RO-CD95-CD27+CD28+ were classified as naive T cells. Peripheral blood and bone marrow mononuclear cells were isolated by Ficoll-Hypaque density centrifugation and were cryopreserved. FACS on a FACSAria II was used to sort CD4+ and CD8+ T cells, including the naive and memory subsets. Material: naive CD8+ T cells sorted from PBMCs. This clonotype originated in a man aged 25 to 40 in good health and a related stem cell transplant donor.

For the CDR3, the sequence is CASSPYGGSSYEQYF. The DNA sequence is given as TGTGCCAGCAGCCCCTATGGGGGGTCCTCCTACGAGCAGTACTTC. The rearrangement combines TRBV5-4 with TRBJ2-7, and possibly TRBD2, on 6 matching bases. V loses 4 bases, J loses 0 bases, and the germline ends lie 14 bases apart. The CDR3 starts with the cysteine, ends with the phenylalanine, and has 15 residues. CDR3 DNA is the only sequence kept; it has 45 bases, read in frame from the first base. CDR1 and CDR2 were assigned from the germline V gene (reference sequence) as SGHNT and YYREEE. The full variable domain, with segments outside the CDR3 supplied by the reference TRBV5-4 and TRBJ2-7 proteins, appears as ETGVTQSPTHLIKTRGQQVTLRCSSQSGHNTVSWYQQALGQGPQFIFQYYREEENGRGNFPPRFSGLQFPNYSSELNVNALELDDSALYLCASSPYGGSSYEQYFGPGTRLTVT.